Sequencing of this T cell receptor (beta chain) was carried out in a study of blood T cell repertoires in COVID-19. As for the study in general: COVID-19 samples, acute and convalescent, were from the United States, Italy and Spain. T cells, B-cell-depleted T cells, or PBMCs supplied cDNA or gDNA.

Original analysis: Counts of nucleated cells, estimated from reference gene primer amplification, were obtained. The protocol was immunoSEQ multiplex PCR, while the TCRdb copy is restricted to in-frame clones and leaves out a portion. Clonal size and the V and J genes are those of that table, whereas D and trimming came from the DNA. The data show roughly 200,000 clones, 81% seen once. The source of this sequence is a woman in her 40s with COVID-19, enrolled during active disease. The sample was peripheral blood.

The CDR3 DNA sequence: TGTGCCAGCAGCTCTACAAACCGCCGGGTAAGCTCCTACGAGCAGTACGTC. Encoded protein: CASSSTNRRVSSYEQYV. The J gene is TRBJ2-7, the V gene TRBV7-2; D not resolved. Germline CDR1 SGHTA, CDR2 FQGNSA. V lost 4 bases, J lost 0 bases, and 19 bases lay in between. The CDR3 totals 17 residues.